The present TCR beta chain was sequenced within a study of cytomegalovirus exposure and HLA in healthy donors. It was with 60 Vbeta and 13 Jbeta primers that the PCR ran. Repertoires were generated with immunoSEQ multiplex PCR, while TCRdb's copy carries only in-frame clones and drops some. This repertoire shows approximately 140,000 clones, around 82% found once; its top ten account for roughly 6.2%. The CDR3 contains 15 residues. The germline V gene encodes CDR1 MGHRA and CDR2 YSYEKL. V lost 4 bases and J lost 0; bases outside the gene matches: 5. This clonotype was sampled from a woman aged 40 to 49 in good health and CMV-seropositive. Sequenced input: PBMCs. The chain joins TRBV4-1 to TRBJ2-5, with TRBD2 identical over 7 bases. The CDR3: CASSRSGTNQETQYF. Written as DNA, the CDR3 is TGCGCCAGCAGCCGGTCCGGGACTAACCAAGAGACCCAGTACTTC.